This T cell receptor (beta chain) was recorded in a study of Ad26.COV2.S vaccination and SARS-CoV-2 variants. For the study at large: Into the muscle, Ad26.COV2.S was dosed once or twice, 56 days apart. Points from the study as a whole: Reports say spike-specific CD8+ and CD4+ T cell responses covered substantial breadth after vaccination.

The repertoire was sequenced with immunoSEQ multiplex PCR; TCRdb's copy has only in-frame clones and lacks some. This table holds more than 300,000 clones, roughly 80% found once. This clone was recorded only once. Its antigen is unknown. The treatment denotes: about 20 received Ad26.COV2.S at low or high dose, single or two shots; about 5 received placebo; per-sample allocation not given. The samples were gathered on day 63 after the first injection of vaccine or placebo. Trimming shortened V by 2 bases and J by 8 bases, and 12 bases separated the two germline ends. Germline assignment: CDR1 SGHVS and CDR2 FNYEAQ. This CDR3 has 13 residues.

The genes are TRBV7-6 and TRBJ1-2; no clear D. This material consisted of peripheral blood, taken in a trial of Ad26.COV2.S vaccine versus placebo. This sequence originates from a person between 18 and 65 years old who received the Ad26.COV2.S COVID-19 vaccine or a placebo. CDR3 DNA: TGTGCCAGCAGCTTATCAATCGGGCAGGGCTACACCTTC. It specifies CASSLSIGQGYTF.